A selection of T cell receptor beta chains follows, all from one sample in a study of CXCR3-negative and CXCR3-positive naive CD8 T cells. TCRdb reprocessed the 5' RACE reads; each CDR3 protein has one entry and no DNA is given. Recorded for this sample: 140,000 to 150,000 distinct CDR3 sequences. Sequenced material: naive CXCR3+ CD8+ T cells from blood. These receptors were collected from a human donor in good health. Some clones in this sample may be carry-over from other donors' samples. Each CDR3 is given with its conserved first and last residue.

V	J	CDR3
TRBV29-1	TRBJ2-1	CSGTRPGTYYNEQFF
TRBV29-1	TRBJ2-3	CSVAGTPNTDTQYF
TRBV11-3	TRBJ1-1	CASSPPTDRGRAFF
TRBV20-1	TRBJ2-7	CSARGTDSYEQYF
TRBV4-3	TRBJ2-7	CASSQDGARPGGDEQYF
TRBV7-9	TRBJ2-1	CASSPLGAGGPNEQFF
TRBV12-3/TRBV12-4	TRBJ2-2	CASSFSEGRTGELFF
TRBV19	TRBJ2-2	CASSITGVVTGELFF
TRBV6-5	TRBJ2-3	CASSSTGALGRGDTQYF
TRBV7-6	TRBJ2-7	CASSLEISGTYEQYF
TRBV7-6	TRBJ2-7	CASSSSARGDLYEQYF
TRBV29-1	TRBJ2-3	CSARLAGDPTDTQYF
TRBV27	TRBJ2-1	CASSGTNNEQFF